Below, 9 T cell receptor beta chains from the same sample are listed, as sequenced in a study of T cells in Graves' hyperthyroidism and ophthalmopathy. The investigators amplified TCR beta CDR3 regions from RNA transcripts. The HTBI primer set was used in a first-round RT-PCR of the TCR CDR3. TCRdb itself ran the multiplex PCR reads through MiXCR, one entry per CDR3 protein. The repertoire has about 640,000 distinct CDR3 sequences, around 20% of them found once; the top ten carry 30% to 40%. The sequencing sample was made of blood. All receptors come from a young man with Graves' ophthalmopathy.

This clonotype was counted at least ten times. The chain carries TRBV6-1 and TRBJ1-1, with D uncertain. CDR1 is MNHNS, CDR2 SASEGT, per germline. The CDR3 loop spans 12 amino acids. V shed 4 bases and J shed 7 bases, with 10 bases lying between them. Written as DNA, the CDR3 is TGTGCCAGCAGTGCCAACAGACTTGAAGCTTTCTTT. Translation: CASSANRLEAFF.

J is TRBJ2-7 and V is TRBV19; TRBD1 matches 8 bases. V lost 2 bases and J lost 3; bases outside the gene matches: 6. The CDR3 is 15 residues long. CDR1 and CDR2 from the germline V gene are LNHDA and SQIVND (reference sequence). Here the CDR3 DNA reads TGTGCCAGTAGTATAACCGGGACAGGAATCTACGAGCAGTACTTC. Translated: CASSITGTGIYEQYF.

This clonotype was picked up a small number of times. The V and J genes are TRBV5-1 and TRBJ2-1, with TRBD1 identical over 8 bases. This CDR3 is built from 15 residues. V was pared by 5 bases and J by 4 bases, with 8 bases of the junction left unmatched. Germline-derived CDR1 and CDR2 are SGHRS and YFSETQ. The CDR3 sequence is CASRLTGDWYNEQFF. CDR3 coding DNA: TGCGCCAGCAGGCTGACAGGGGATTGGTACAATGAGCAGTTCTTC.

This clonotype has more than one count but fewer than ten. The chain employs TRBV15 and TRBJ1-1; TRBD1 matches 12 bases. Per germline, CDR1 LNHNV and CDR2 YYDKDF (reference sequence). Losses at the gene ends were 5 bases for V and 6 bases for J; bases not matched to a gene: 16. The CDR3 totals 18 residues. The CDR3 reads CATSPSPGQGAYEAEAFF. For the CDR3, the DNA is TGTGCCACCAGCCCTTCTCCGGGACAGGGGGCTTATGAAGCTGAAGCTTTCTTT.

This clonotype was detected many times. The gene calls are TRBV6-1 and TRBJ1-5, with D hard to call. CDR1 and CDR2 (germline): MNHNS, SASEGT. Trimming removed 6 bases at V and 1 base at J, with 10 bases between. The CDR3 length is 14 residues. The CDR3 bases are TGTGCCAGCAGCGTATGGCAGAGCAATCAGCCCCAGCATTTT. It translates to CASSVWQSNQPQHF.

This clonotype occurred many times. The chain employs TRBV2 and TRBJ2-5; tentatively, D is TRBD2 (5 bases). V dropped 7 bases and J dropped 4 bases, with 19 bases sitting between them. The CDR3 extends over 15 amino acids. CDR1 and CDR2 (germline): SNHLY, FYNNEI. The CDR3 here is CASIDLGRTRETQYF. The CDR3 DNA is TGTGCCAGCATCGACCTAGGACGGACTCGAGAGACCCAGTACTTC.

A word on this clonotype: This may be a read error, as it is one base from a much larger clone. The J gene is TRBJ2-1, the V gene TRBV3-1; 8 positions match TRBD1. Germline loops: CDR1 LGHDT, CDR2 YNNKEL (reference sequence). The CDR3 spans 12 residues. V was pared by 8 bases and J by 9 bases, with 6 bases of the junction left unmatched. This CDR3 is CASGGDRGEQFF. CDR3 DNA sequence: TGTGCCAGCGGGGGTGACAGGGGTGAGCAGTTCTTC.

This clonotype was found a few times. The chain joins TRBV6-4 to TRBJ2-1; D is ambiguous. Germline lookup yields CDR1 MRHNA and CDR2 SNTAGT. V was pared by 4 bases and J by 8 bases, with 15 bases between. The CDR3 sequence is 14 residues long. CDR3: CASSVQVGSDEQFF. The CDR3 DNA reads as TGTGCCAGCAGTGTTCAAGTAGGCAGCGATGAGCAGTTCTTC.

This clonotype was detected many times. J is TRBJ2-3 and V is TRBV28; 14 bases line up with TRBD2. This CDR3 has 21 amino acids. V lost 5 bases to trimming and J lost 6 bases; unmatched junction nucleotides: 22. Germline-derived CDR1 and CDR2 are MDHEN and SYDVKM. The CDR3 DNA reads TGTGCCAGCAGTAATTTAGGTGGGGGACTAGCGGGAGCCGGGATAGCGGATACGCAGTATTTT. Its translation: CASSNLGGGLAGAGIADTQYF.